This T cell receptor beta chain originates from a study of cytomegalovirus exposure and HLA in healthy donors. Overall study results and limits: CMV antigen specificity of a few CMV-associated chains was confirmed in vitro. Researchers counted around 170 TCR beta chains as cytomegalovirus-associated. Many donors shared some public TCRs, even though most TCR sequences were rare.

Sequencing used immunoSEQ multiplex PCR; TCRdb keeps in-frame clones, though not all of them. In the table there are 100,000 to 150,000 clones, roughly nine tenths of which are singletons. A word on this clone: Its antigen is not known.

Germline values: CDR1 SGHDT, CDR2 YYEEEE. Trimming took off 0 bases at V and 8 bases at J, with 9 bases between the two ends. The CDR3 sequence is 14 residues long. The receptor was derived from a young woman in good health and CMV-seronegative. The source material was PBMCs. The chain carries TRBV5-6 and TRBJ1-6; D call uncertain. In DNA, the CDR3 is TGTGCCAGCAGCTTGGGACGGGAATATTCACCCCTCCACTTT. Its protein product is CASSLGREYSPLHF.